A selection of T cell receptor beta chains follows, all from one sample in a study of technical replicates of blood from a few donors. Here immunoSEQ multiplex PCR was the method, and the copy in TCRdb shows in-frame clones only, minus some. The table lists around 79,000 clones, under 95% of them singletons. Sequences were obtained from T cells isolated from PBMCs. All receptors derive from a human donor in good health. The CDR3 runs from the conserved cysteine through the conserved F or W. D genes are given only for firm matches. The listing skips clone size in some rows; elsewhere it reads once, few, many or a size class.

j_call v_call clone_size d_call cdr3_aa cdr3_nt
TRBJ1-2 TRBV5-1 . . CASSTDTNYGYTF TGCGCCAGCAGCACGGACACCAACTATGGCTACACCTTC
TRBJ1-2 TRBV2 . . CASSEVVRSSGYTF TGTGCCAGCAGTGAAGTGGTGCGGAGCTCTGGCTACACCTTC
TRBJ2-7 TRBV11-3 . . CASSLRSYEQYF TGTGCCAGCAGTCTAAGATCCTACGAGCAGTACTTC
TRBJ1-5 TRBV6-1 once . CASNEGGTGQPQHF TGTGCCAGCAATGAAGGAGGCACGGGTCAGCCCCAGCATTTT
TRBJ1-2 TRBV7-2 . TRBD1 CASSLAGTDNYGYTF TGTGCCAGCAGCTTAGCCGGGACAGATAACTATGGCTACACCTTC
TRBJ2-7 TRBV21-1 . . CASSKRGHLYEQYF TGTGCCAGCAGCAAAAGGGGACACTTATACGAGCAGTACTTC
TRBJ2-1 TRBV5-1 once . CASSLETAIQIYNEQFF TGCGCCAGCAGCTTGGAGACAGCCATCCAAATCTACAATGAGCAGTTCTTC
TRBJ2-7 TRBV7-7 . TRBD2 CASSPIIPTSGGPAYEQYF TGTGCTAGCAGCCCCATTATTCCCACTAGCGGGGGGCCGGCCTACGAGCAGTACTTC
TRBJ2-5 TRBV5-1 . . CASSLLLQETQYF TGCGCCAGCAGCTTGTTGTTACAAGAGACCCAGTACTTC
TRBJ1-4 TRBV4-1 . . CASSQGWSNNEKLFF TGCGCCAGCAGCCAAGGTTGGAGCAATAATGAAAAACTGTTTTTT
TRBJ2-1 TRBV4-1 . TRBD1 CASSQRQGDNEQFF TGCGCCAGCAGCCAAAGACAGGGGGACAATGAGCAGTTCTTC
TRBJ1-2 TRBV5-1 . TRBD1 CASSPLALQGAQGGYTF TGCGCCAGCAGCCCCCTAGCGCTCCAGGGGGCCCAGGGTGGCTACACCTTC
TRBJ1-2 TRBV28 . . CASTLGGVYGYTF TGTGCCAGCACCCTAGGGGGGGTCTATGGCTACACCTTC
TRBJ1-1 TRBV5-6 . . CATSRQFNTEAFF TGTGCCACCAGTCGACAGTTTAACACTGAAGCTTTCTTT
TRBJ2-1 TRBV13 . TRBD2 CASSSRGTSGRNEQFF TGTGCCAGCAGCTCTCGCGGGACTAGCGGGAGAAATGAGCAGTTCTTC
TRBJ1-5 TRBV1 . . CTSLWAVYNQPQHF TGCACCAGCCTCTGGGCAGTGTACAATCAGCCCCAGCATTTT
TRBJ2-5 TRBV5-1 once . CASSTLNRDTYGGETQYF TGCGCCAGCAGTACCCTAAACCGGGACACATATGGTGGGGAGACCCAGTACTTC
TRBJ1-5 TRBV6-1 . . CASSVTGSNQPQHF TGTGCCAGCAGTGTTACGGGGTCAAATCAGCCCCAGCATTTT
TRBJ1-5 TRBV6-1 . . CASSERIAGGNQPQHF TGTGCCAGCAGTGAAAGGATAGCGGGAGGGAATCAGCCCCAGCATTTT
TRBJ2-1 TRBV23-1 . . CASSLRTVAETCNEQFF TGCGCCAGCAGTCTCCGTACGGTAGCGGAGACTTGTAATGAGCAGTTCTTC
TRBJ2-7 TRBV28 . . CASSGWTDSYEQYF TGTGCCAGCAGTGGCTGGACTGATTCCTACGAGCAGTACTTC
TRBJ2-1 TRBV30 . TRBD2 CAWSVARGGYNEQFF TGTGCCTGGAGTGTAGCGCGGGGGGGGTACAATGAGCAGTTCTTC
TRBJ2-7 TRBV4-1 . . CASRVQDSSRYEQYF TGCGCCAGCCGGGTTCAGGACAGCTCTCGGTACGAGCAGTACTTC
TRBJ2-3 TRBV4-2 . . CASSQDLGSAADTQYF TGTGCCAGCAGCCAAGATTTGGGCAGTGCTGCAGATACGCAGTATTTT
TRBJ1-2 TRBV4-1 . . CASSQDRGGYGYTF TGCGCCAGCAGCCAAGATCGAGGGGGATATGGCTACACCTTC
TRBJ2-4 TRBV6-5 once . CASSNPTGLGIQYF TGTGCCAGCAGCAACCCGACAGGACTGGGCATTCAGTACTTC
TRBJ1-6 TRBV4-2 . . CASSRENNSPLHF TGTGCCAGCAGCCGGGAGAATAATTCACCCCTCCACTTT
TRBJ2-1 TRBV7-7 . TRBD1 CASSLESHVTGVNEQFF TGTGCCAGCAGCTTAGAATCTCATGTGACAGGGGTCAATGAGCAGTTCTTC
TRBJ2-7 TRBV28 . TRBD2 CASTIGWDYLNYEQYF TGTGCCAGCACTATAGGTTGGGACTACCTCAACTACGAGCAGTACTTC
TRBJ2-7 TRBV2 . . CASSERAVYEQYF TGTGCCAGCAGTGAACGCGCGGTCTACGAGCAGTACTTC
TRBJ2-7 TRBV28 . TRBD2 CASDERLAGGEQYF TGTGCCAGCGACGAGAGACTAGCGGGAGGCGAGCAGTACTTC
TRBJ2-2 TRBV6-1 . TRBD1 CASSDEGADGELFF TGTGCCAGCAGTGACGAGGGGGCCGACGGGGAGCTGTTTTTT
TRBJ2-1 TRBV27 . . CASRKAAAYNEQFF TGTGCCAGCAGGAAAGCGGCCGCCTACAATGAGCAGTTCTTC
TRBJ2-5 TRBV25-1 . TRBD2 CASSAGLAGGWETQYF TGTGCCAGCAGTGCAGGACTAGCGGGAGGCTGGGAGACCCAGTACTTC
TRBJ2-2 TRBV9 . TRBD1 CASSYGQGDGELFF TGTGCCAGCAGTTATGGACAGGGTGACGGGGAGCTGTTTTTT
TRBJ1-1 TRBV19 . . CASSIRGEAEAFF TGTGCCAGTAGTATACGGGGGGAGGCTGAAGCTTTCTTT
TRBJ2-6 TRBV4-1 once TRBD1 CASSQLPGQGISGANVLTF TGCGCCAGCAGCCAACTCCCGGGACAGGGTATCTCTGGGGCCAACGTCCTGACTTTC
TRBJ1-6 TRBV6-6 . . CASTDGGLYGSPLHF TGTGCCAGCACCGACGGGGGGCTGTATGGTTCACCCCTCCACTTT
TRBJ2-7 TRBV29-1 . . CSVARQTGDEQYF TGCAGCGTTGCCCGACAGACTGGGGACGAGCAGTACTTC
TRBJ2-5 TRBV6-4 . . CASWGDQETQYF TGTGCCAGTTGGGGAGACCAAGAGACCCAGTACTTC
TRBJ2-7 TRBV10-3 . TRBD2 CAINDGGTYEQYF TGTGCCATCAATGACGGGGGGACCTACGAGCAGTACTTC
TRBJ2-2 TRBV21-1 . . CASSFASGRPTGELFF TGTGCCAGCAGCTTTGCTAGCGGGAGACCCACCGGGGAGCTGTTTTTT
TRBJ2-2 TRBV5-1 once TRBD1 CASSPDRNPARELFF TGCGCCAGCAGCCCGGACAGGAACCCTGCTAGGGAGCTGTTTTTT
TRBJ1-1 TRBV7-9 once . CASSPSDTEAFF TGTGCCAGCAGCCCATCAGACACTGAAGCTTTCTTT
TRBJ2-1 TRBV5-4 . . CASSLGRGEQFF TGTGCCAGCAGTCTTGGAAGAGGTGAGCAGTTCTTC
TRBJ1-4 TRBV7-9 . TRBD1 CASSLAGTGQINEKLFF TGTGCCAGCAGCTTAGCCGGGACAGGGCAGATTAATGAAAAACTGTTTTTT
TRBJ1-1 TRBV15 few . CATSRETGQHEAFF TGTGCCACCAGCAGAGAGACGGGACAACATGAAGCTTTCTTT
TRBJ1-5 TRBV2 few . CASSKDSSNQPQHF TGTGCCAGCAGCAAAGACAGCAGCAATCAGCCCCAGCATTTT
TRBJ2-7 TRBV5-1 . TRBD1 CASRPGGTGGLEQYF TGCGCCAGCAGGCCGGGAGGGACAGGGGGCCTCGAGCAGTACTTC
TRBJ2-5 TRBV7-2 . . CASSLPGLEETQYF TGTGCCAGCAGCTTACCCGGACTTGAAGAGACCCAGTACTTC
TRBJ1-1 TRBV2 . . CASSGSGRVDTEAFF TGTGCCAGCAGTGGGTCTGGCAGGGTGGACACTGAAGCTTTCTTT
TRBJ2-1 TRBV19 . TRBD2 CASSITSGSDNEQFF TGTGCCAGTAGTATAACTAGCGGATCCGACAATGAGCAGTTCTTC
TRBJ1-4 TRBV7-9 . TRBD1 CASSSTGRSEKLFF TGTGCCAGCAGTTCGACAGGGCGGAGTGAAAAACTGTTTTTT
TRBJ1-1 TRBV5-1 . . CASSPGNLEAFF TGCGCCAGCAGCCCGGGGAACCTTGAAGCTTTCTTT
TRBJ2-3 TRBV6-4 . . CASSDSSQAFTDTQYF TGTGCCAGCAGTGACTCGAGTCAGGCCTTCACAGATACGCAGTATTTT
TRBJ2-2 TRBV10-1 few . CASSENSIAGELFF TGCGCCAGCAGTGAGAACAGTATCGCCGGGGAGCTGTTTTTT
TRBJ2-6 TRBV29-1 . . CSVRWSGANVLTF TGCAGCGTCAGATGGTCAGGGGCCAACGTCCTGACTTTC
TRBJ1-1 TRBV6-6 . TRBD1 CASSRGTAEAFF TGTGCCAGCAGTAGGGGGACAGCTGAAGCTTTCTTT
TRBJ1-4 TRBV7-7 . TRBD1 CASSLGTGDEKLFF TGTGCTAGCAGCTTAGGGACAGGGGATGAAAAACTGTTTTTT